This passage covers 16 T cell receptor beta chains from one sample sequenced in a study of T cell clonotyping in hematopoietic cell transplantation. The protocol was immunoSEQ multiplex PCR, while the TCRdb copy is restricted to in-frame clones and leaves out a portion. The sample includes approximately 11,000 clones, 87% of them seen just once. The time point was: recipient sample about 28 days before transplant, after cytoreduction. The sequenced sample was peripheral blood mononuclear cells, obtained before stem cell transplant. Receptors were obtained from a woman between 45 and 65 years old with chronic myeloid leukemia. Some clones in this sample may be carry-over from other donors' samples.

The chain carries TRBV5-1 and TRBJ2-3; 9 nucleotides agree with TRBD2. This CDR3 has 17 amino acids. V was pared by 3 bases and J by 2 bases, with 10 bases of the junction left unmatched. Germline V gene lookup returns CDR1 SGHRS and CDR2 YFSETQ. DNA for the CDR3: TGCGCCAGCAGCTACGGTGGCCTAGCGGGGTTCACAGATACGCAGTATTTT. It encodes CASSYGGLAGFTDTQYF. Filled out from reference TRBV5-1 and TRBJ2-3, the complete variable domain reads KAGVTQTPRYLIKTRGQQVTLSCSPISGHRSVSWYQQTPGQGLQFLFEYFSETQRNKGNFPGRFSGRQFSNSRSEMNVSTLELGDSALYLCASSYGGLAGFTDTQYFGPGTRLTVL.

V is TRBV7-9 and J is TRBJ2-5; TRBD1 matches 9 bases. Germline V lookup: CDR1 SEHNR, CDR2 FQNEAQ (reference sequence). The CDR3 covers 15 residues. Unmatched junction bases numbered 4, after V lost 0 bases and J lost 5 bases. The CDR3 DNA follows: TGTGCCAGCAGCTTAGCCGGGACAGGGAAGGAGACCCAGTACTTC. As protein: CASSLAGTGKETQYF.

V is TRBV13 and J is TRBJ2-1; D possibly corresponds to TRBD2 (5 bases). Germline-derived CDR1 and CDR2 are PRHDT and FYEKMQ (reference sequence). Trimming removed 2 bases from V and 2 bases from J, with 7 bases in between. This CDR3 comprises 14 residues. As DNA, the CDR3 is TGTGCCAGCAGCTTAAAGAGGGCCTACAATGAGCAGTTCTTC. It yields the protein CASSLKRAYNEQFF.

A single count supports this clone. This sequence joins TRBV2 and TRBJ2-1, with no clear D. There are 12 residues in the CDR3. Trimming pared 5 bases from V and 3 bases from J, leaving 5 bases between. Germline V CDR1 and CDR2: SNHLY, FYNNEI. CDR3 nucleotide sequence: TGTGCCAGCAGTTTGGACTACAATGAGCAGTTCTTC. It codes for CASSLDYNEQFF. The full variable domain, completed using reference TRBV2 and TRBJ2-1, is EPEVTQTPSHQVTQMGQEVILRCVPISNHLYFYWYRQILGQKVEFLVSFYNNEISEKSEIFDDQFSVERPDGSNFTLKIRSTKLEDSAMYFCASSLDYNEQFFGPGTRLTVL.

The chain carries TRBV28 and TRBJ1-5, with D uncertain. In germline, CDR1 is MDHEN, CDR2 SYDVKM. This CDR3 has 11 amino acids. V lost 3 bases to trimming and J lost 5 bases, with 2 bases between them. This CDR3 is CASSFDQPQHF. In nucleotides, the CDR3 is TGTGCCAGCAGTTTTGATCAGCCCCAGCATTTT. Complete variable domain (other parts from reference TRBV28 and TRBJ1-5): DVKVTQSSRYLVKRTGEKVFLECVQDMDHENMFWYRQDPGLGLRLIYFSYDVKMKEKGDIPEGYSVSREKKERFSLILESASTNQTSMYLCASSFDQPQHFGDGTRLSIL.

CDR3 in DNA: TGTGCCAGCAGCCAAGTGTTGGGGGACACTGAAGCTTTCTTT. This gives the protein CASSQVLGDTEAFF. The chain combines TRBV4-2 with TRBJ1-1; D might be TRBD1 (5 bases). Trimming pared 1 base from V and 3 bases from J, leaving 9 bases between. The CDR3 spans 14 residues. Germline-derived CDR1 and CDR2 are LGHNA and YNFKEQ.

The genes are TRBV5-1 and TRBJ2-3; D not certain. Trimming pared 0 bases from V and 1 base from J, leaving 9 bases between. The length of the CDR3 is 15 residues. Germline V gives CDR1 SGHRS, CDR2 YFSETQ. Here the CDR3 DNA reads TGCGCCAGCAGCTTGGCCTTCAGTGGCACAGATACGCAGTATTTT. This codes for CASSLAFSGTDTQYF. The whole variable domain, remainder taken from reference TRBV5-1 and TRBJ2-3, is KAGVTQTPRYLIKTRGQQVTLSCSPISGHRSVSWYQQTPGQGLQFLFEYFSETQRNKGNFPGRFSGRQFSNSRSEMNVSTLELGDSALYLCASSLAFSGTDTQYFGPGTRLTVL.

This chain links TRBV6-5 with TRBJ2-7; 12 bases fit TRBD2. This CDR3 spans 15 amino acids. Germline V gene lookup returns CDR1 MNHEY and CDR2 SVGAGI. Trimming cost V 6 bases and J 5 bases; bases outside gene matches: 8. The CDR3 sequence is CASSARLAGVDEQYF. The CDR3 coding sequence is TGTGCCAGCAGCGCACGACTAGCGGGAGTAGACGAGCAGTACTTC.

The chain employs TRBV7-8 and TRBJ1-5; possible D gene TRBD1, 5 bases. This CDR3 comprises 14 residues. Germline V lookup: CDR1 SGHVS, CDR2 FQNEAQ. Trimming cost V 5 bases and J 6 bases, with 14 bases left between them. The CDR3 DNA is TGTGCCAGCAGCGCCGTGGGGGACGGTCAGCCCCAGCATTTT. It yields the protein CASSAVGDGQPQHF.

This chain joins TRBV11-2 and TRBJ2-7; D is possibly TRBD2 (6 bases). CDR1 and CDR2 (germline): SGHAT, FQNNGV. CDR3 length: 13 amino acids. The V end was cut by 7 bases, the J end by 0 bases, with 10 bases between. Here the CDR3 DNA reads TGTGCCAGCAATTACGGGAGCTCCTACGAGCAGTACTTC. Its protein is CASNYGSSYEQYF.

The chain couples TRBV27 to TRBJ1-1, with D possibly being TRBD1 (5 bases). Germline assignment: CDR1 MNHEY and CDR2 SMNVEV (reference sequence). Trimming removed 10 bases at V and 0 bases at J, with 12 bases between. There are 13 residues in the CDR3. CDR3 amino acids: CAIRVPMNTEAFF. Here the CDR3 DNA reads TGTGCCATCAGGGTTCCGATGAACACTGAAGCTTTCTTT.

Relative to its sample, this clone is large. This sequence joins TRBV19 and TRBJ1-5; D is unresolved. Trimming stripped 1 base from V and 6 bases from J, with 4 bases between. CDR1 LNHDA and CDR2 SQIVND come from the germline V gene (reference sequence). This CDR3 has 12 amino acids. In DNA form, the CDR3 reads TGTGCCAGTAGTATAGGGATTCAGCCCCAGCATTTT. It is translated as CASSIGIQPQHF.

The gene calls are TRBV2 and TRBJ1-5; 8 bases fit TRBD1. The germline V gene has CDR1 SNHLY and CDR2 FYNNEI. The V and J ends lost 2 bases and 6 bases, in that order; junction bases with no gene match: 3. The length of the CDR3 is 14 residues. The CDR3 DNA reads as TGTGCCAGCAGTGAAAGTACAGGGGGTCAGCCCCAGCATTTT. This translates into CASSESTGGQPQHF.

The gene calls are TRBV9 and TRBJ2-1, with D uncertain. The CDR3 covers 15 residues. Germline CDR1 SGDLS, CDR2 YYNGEE. The V end was cut by 0 bases, the J end by 4 bases, with 11 bases between. The CDR3 DNA follows: TGTGCCAGCAGCGTAGCTACAGACCCTTACAATGAGCAGTTCTTC. It is translated as CASSVATDPYNEQFF.

This chain joins TRBV21-1 and TRBJ1-5; the table names TRBD1, a call not compared with the DNA. TRBV21-1 is assigned pseudogene status. The CDR3 extends over 15 amino acids. CDR3 sequence (DNA): TGTGCCAGCAGCAAAGGAGACAGCCCTAATCAGCCCCAGCATTTT. Its protein is CASSKGDSPNQPQHF.

The chain links TRBV11-1 to TRBJ2-5, with no clear D. Germline CDR1 SGHAT, CDR2 FQDESV (reference sequence). This CDR3 comprises 12 residues. V was shortened by 4 bases and J by 5 bases, with 8 bases between the two germline ends. This CDR3 reads CASSSRPETQYF. CDR3 nucleotides: TGTGCCAGCAGCTCCAGACCCGAGACCCAGTACTTC.